The rows below give T cell receptor beta chains drawn from one sample of a study of CD8 T cells in Susac syndrome. TCRdb redid the calling of the immunoSEQ multiplex PCR reads with MiXCR, one entry per CDR3 protein. The sample contains 180,000 or so distinct CDR3 sequences, around 96% of which appear only once. Input material: CD4+ T cells from PBMCs. The source is a human donor in good health. CDR3s include the opening cysteine and the closing phenylalanine or tryptophan. The D gene is left open where the match is weak. For some rows the clone size is stated as once, few or many, or as a class when expanded; others skip it.

>TRBJ2-7|TRBV18|.|.
CASSPHRYYEQYF
TGTGCCAGCTCACCACACAGGTACTACGAGCAGTACTTC
>TRBJ2-7|TRBV6-6|.|.
CASSYGGFYEQYF
TGTGCCAGCAGTTACGGGGGCTTCTACGAGCAGTACTTC
>TRBJ2-1|TRBV7-2|.|.
CASSLLEEQFF
TGTGCCAGCAGCCTTCTAGAGGAGCAGTTCTTC
>TRBJ2-7|TRBV5-1|TRBD1|.
CASSLEPGTGSYEQYF
TGCGCCAGCAGCTTGGAACCCGGGACAGGGTCCTACGAGCAGTACTTC
>TRBJ1-5|TRBV28|.|once
CASLLKGPPQHF
TGTGCCAGCCTTCTAAAGGGACCGCCCCAGCATTTT
>TRBJ2-4|TRBV6-5|.|.
CASSATGAGNIQYF
TGTGCCAGCAGTGCAACGGGGGCGGGAAACATTCAGTACTTC
>TRBJ2-1|TRBV6-2/TRBV6-3|.|.
CASSPSGVTNNEQFF
TGTGCCAGCAGTCCATCAGGGGTGACGAACAATGAGCAGTTCTTC
>TRBJ2-1|TRBV6-2/TRBV6-3|.|.
CASSHRLASSYNEQFF
TGTGCCAGCAGTCACAGACTTGCTAGCTCCTACAATGAGCAGTTCTTC
>TRBJ1-1|TRBV20-1|TRBD1|.
CSAPGTADLGAFF
TGCAGTGCTCCCGGGACAGCCGACTTGGGGGCTTTCTTT
>TRBJ2-5|TRBV7-9|.|.
CASSPGPTDGVETQYF
TGTGCCAGCAGCCCGGGGCCGACGGACGGAGTGGAGACCCAGTACTTC
>TRBJ1-5|TRBV6-1|TRBD1|.
CASSLLSSGGPQPQHF
TGTGCCAGCAGTCTCCTATCTTCAGGGGGCCCTCAGCCCCAGCATTTT
>TRBJ2-4|TRBV29-1|.|.
CSVWKGWENIQYF
TGCAGCGTTTGGAAAGGGTGGGAAAACATTCAGTACTTC
>TRBJ1-1|TRBV7-2|.|.
CASSLRGTNTEAFF
TGTGCCAGCAGCTTACGGGGCACGAACACTGAAGCTTTCTTT
>TRBJ2-7|TRBV3-1|.|.
CASSRGSTTTYEQYF
TGTGCCAGCAGTCGAGGGTCTACGACGACCTACGAGCAGTACTTC
>TRBJ2-6|TRBV30|.|.
CAWSLQGYGANVLTF
TGTGCCTGGAGTCTGCAGGGGTATGGGGCCAACGTCCTGACTTTC
>TRBJ1-1|TRBV7-9|.|.
CASSLATAGTLNTEAFF
TGTGCCAGCAGCTTAGCTACCGCAGGGACGTTGAACACTGAAGCTTTCTTT
>TRBJ1-5|TRBV7-9|.|.
CASTPPPQHF
TGTGCCAGCACGCCCCCGCCCCAGCATTTT
>TRBJ2-1|TRBV3-1|TRBD2|.
CASNRTSGGNEQFF
TGTGCCAGCAACCGGACTAGCGGGGGGAATGAGCAGTTCTTC
>TRBJ2-1|TRBV29-1|TRBD2|.
CSVEREQRNEQFF
TGCAGCGTTGAGCGGGAGCAAAGAAATGAGCAGTTCTTC
>TRBJ2-3|TRBV30|TRBD1|.
CAWKVRGQGTDTQYF
TGTGCCTGGAAGGTCAGAGGACAGGGCACAGATACGCAGTATTTT
>TRBJ1-1|TRBV3-1|TRBD1|.
CASSRRQGINTEAFF
TGTGCCAGCAGCCGAAGACAGGGGATAAACACTGAAGCTTTCTTT
>TRBJ2-1|TRBV24-1|.|.
CATSDLPGYNEQFF
TGTGCCACCAGTGATCTTCCAGGGTACAATGAGCAGTTCTTC
>TRBJ2-7|TRBV6-2/TRBV6-3|.|.
CASKLGTYEQYF
TGTGCCAGCAAACTGGGGACCTACGAGCAGTACTTC
>TRBJ2-7|TRBV7-9|.|.
CASRPTGSYEQYF
TGTGCCAGCAGACCAACAGGTTCCTACGAGCAGTACTTC
>TRBJ2-7|TRBV7-2|.|.
CASSLEEGGNYEQYF
TGTGCCAGCAGCTTAGAGGAGGGCGGGAACTACGAGCAGTACTTC
>TRBJ2-1|TRBV11-1|TRBD2|once
CASSPLGLAGYNEQFF
TGTGCCAGCAGCCCCCTCGGACTAGCGGGCTACAATGAGCAGTTCTTC
>TRBJ2-1|TRBV4-2|.|.
CASSQDLASVYNEQFF
TGTGCCAGCAGCCAAGATCTGGCTAGCGTCTACAATGAGCAGTTCTTC
>TRBJ2-7|TRBV6-2/TRBV6-3|.|.
CALTRVSYEQYF
TGTGCCCTCACGAGGGTCTCCTACGAGCAGTACTTC
>TRBJ2-7|TRBV13|TRBD1|.
CASSLSFWTGGSYEQYF
TGTGCCAGCAGCTTGAGTTTCTGGACAGGGGGCTCCTACGAGCAGTACTTC
>TRBJ1-1|TRBV30|.|.
CACQDGKNTEAFF
TGTGCCTGTCAGGACGGAAAGAACACTGAAGCTTTCTTT
>TRBJ2-1|TRBV4-3|TRBD1|.
CASSLRTGDSEQFF
TGCGCCAGCAGCCTACGGACAGGCGATAGTGAGCAGTTCTTC
>TRBJ1-1|TRBV5-1|.|.
CASSLQESNTEAFF
TGCGCCAGCAGCTTACAAGAATCGAACACTGAAGCTTTCTTT
>TRBJ2-1|TRBV25-1|.|.
CASSDPRLPRQFF
TGTGCCAGCAGTGACCCCAGGCTTCCGAGGCAGTTCTTC
>TRBJ2-1|TRBV7-2|.|once
CASSFTGPPNEQFF
TGTGCCAGCAGCTTTACGGGACCACCCAATGAGCAGTTCTTC
>TRBJ2-5|TRBV9|.|.
CASSAETLTETQYF
TGTGCCAGCAGCGCCGAGACTCTGACGGAGACCCAGTACTTC
>TRBJ2-2|TRBV15|.|.
CATSREAGNTGELFF
TGTGCCACCAGCAGAGAGGCTGGGAACACCGGGGAGCTGTTTTTT
>TRBJ2-7|TRBV7-2|TRBD1|.
CASSFSAGTVTSYQQYF
TGTGCCAGCAGCTTCTCAGCCGGGACAGTGACCTCGTACCAGCAGTACTTC
>TRBJ2-3|TRBV29-1|.|.
CSAKGLFTDTQYF
TGCAGCGCCAAGGGGCTATTCACAGATACGCAGTATTTT
>TRBJ2-1|TRBV3-1|TRBD2|.
CASSQVTSGKDEQFF
TGTGCCAGCAGCCAAGTAACTAGCGGGAAAGATGAGCAGTTCTTC